The clone carrying this T cell receptor (beta chain) was picked up many times. TCRdb fed the 5' RACE reads into MiXCR, producing one record per CDR3 protein. The table has roughly 39,000 distinct CDR3 sequences, nearly 7% seen once. The data are from a study of spatial heterogeneity in lung cancer. The overall study: The average appearance count of each unique TCR and UMI combination in raw reads was more than 9.5.

CDR1 is MGHDK and CDR2 is SYGVNS in the germline V gene. This CDR3 spans 12 amino acids. V lost 9 bases and J 2 bases, leaving 11 bases between the germline ends. Time point given: sample taken at primary tumor resection. V is TRBV25-1 and J is TRBJ2-7, with a weak D call TRBD1 (6 bases). This specimen was PBMCs, taken at surgery. The TCR comes from a female donor with early-stage non-small cell lung cancer. The CDR3 here is CASGQQAYEQYF. CDR3 sequence (DNA): TGTGCCAGTGGACAGCAGGCCTACGAGCAGTACTTC.